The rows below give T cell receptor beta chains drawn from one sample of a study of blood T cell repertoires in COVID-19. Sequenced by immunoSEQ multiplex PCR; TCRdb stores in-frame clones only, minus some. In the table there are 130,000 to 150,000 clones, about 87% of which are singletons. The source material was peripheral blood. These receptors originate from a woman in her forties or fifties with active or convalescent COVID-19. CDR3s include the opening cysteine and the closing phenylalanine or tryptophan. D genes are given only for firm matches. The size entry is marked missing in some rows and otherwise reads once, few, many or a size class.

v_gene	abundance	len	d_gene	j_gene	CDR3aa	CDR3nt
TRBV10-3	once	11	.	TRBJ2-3	CAIMRADTQYF	TGTGCCATCATGAGGGCTGATACGCAGTATTTT
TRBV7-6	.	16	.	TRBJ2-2	CASSLSGGGGTGELFF	TGTGCCAGCAGCTTAAGTGGAGGGGGGGGCACCGGGGAGCTGTTTTTT
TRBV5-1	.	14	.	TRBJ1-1	CASSLNSLNTEAFF	TGCGCCAGCAGCTTGAACAGTTTGAACACTGAAGCTTTCTTT
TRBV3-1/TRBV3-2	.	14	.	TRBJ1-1	CASSQGLRDTEAFF	TGTGCCAGCAGCCAGGGGTTGAGGGACACTGAAGCTTTCTTT
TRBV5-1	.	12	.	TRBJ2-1	CASSDTRREQFF	TGCGCCAGCAGCGATACTAGAAGGGAGCAGTTCTTC
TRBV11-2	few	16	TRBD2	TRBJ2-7	CASSLRASSGAHEQYF	TGTGCCAGCAGCTTAAGGGCGTCTAGCGGGGCCCACGAGCAGTACTTC
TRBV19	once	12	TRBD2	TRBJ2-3	CASRTSGDTQYF	TGTGCCAGTCGAACTAGCGGTGATACGCAGTATTTT
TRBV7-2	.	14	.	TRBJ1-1	CASSLTRVDDEAFF	TGTGCCAGCAGCTTAACCAGGGTGGACGATGAAGCTTTCTTT
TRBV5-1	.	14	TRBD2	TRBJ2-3	CASSPTSGADTQYF	TGCGCCAGCAGCCCAACTAGCGGGGCAGATACGCAGTATTTT
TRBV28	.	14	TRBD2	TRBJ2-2	CASSPAAGAGELFF	TGTGCCAGCAGTCCTGCTGCGGGGGCCGGGGAGCTGTTTTTT
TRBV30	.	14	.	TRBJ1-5	CAWSELYSNQPQHF	TGTGCCTGGAGTGAACTATATAGCAATCAGCCCCAGCATTTT
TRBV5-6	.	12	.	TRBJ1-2	CASSSAGYGYTF	TGTGCCAGCAGCTCGGCGGGATATGGCTACACCTTC
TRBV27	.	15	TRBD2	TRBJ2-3	CASSTLAGVTDTQYF	TGTGCCAGCAGTACTCTAGCGGGTGTCACAGATACGCAGTATTTT
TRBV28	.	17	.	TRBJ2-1	CASSLMGASGFYNEQFF	TGTGCCAGCAGTTTAATGGGGGCCTCAGGGTTCTACAATGAGCAGTTCTTC
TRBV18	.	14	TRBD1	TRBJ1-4	CATRDRQANEKLFF	TGTGCCACGCGGGACAGGCAGGCTAATGAAAAACTGTTTTTT
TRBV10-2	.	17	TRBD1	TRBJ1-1	CASSGGQGAPMNTEAFF	TGCGCCAGCAGTGGGGGACAGGGGGCTCCAATGAACACTGAAGCTTTCTTT